This TCR beta chain was found in a study of response to subunit inactivated influenza vaccine. TCRdb recomputed calls from the RT-PCR reads with MiXCR, one row per CDR3 protein. The sample has more than 450,000 distinct CDR3 sequences, about an eighth seen once. There are a few counts of this clonotype. Trimming cost V 0 bases and J 6 bases, with 7 bases left between them. This CDR3 has 12 amino acids. Germline V CDR1 and CDR2: SGHDT, YYEEEE. J is TRBJ2-7 and V is TRBV5-6, with D hard to call. The specimen comprised PBMCs from blood, sampled on the day of vaccination. This sequence originates from a man aged 45-65 years who received an inactivated influenza vaccine. The CDR3 spells CASSLDPGEQYF. DNA for the CDR3: TGTGCCAGCAGCTTGGACCCGGGCGAGCAGTACTTC.